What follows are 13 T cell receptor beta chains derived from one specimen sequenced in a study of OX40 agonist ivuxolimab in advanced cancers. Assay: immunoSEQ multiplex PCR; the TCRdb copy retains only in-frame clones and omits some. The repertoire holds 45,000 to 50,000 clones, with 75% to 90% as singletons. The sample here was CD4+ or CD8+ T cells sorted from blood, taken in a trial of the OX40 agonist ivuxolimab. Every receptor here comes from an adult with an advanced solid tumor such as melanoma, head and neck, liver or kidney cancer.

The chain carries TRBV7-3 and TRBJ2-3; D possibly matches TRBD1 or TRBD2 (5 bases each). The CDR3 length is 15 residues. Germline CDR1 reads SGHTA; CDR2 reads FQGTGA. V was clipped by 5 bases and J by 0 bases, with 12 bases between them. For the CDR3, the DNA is TGTGCCAGCAGCCGGGCCGGGGCTAGCACAGATACGCAGTATTTT. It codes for CASSRAGASTDTQYF.

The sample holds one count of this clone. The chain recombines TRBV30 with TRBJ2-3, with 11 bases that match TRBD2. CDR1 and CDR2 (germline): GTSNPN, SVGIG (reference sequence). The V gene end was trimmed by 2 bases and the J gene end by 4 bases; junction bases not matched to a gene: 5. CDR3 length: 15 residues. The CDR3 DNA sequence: TGTGCCTGGAGTCTACTAGCGGGAGAGGCAGATACGCAGTATTTT. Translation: CAWSLLAGEADTQYF.

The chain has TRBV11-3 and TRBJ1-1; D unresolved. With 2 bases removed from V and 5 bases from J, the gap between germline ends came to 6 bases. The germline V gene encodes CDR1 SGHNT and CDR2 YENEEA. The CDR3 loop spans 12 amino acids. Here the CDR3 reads CASSLTWTEAFF. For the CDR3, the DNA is TGTGCCAGCAGCTTAACGTGGACTGAAGCTTTCTTT.

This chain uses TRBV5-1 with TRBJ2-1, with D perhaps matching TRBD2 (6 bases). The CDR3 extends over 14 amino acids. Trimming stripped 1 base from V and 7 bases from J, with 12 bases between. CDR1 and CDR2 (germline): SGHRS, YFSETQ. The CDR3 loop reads CASSLQAGRNEQFF. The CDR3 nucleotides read TGCGCCAGCAGCTTGCAGGCGGGGCGGAATGAGCAGTTCTTC.

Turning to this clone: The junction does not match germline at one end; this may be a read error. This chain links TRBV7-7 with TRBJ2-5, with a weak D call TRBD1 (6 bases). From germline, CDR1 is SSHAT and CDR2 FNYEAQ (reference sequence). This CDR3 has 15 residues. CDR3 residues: CASSLGGQVGGTQYF. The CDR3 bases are TGTGCTAGCAGCTTAGGGGGTCAGGTTGGTGGGACCCAGTACTTC.

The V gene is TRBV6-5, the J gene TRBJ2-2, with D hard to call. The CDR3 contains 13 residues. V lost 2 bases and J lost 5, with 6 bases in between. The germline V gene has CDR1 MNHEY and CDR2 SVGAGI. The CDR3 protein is CASSYHRTGELFF. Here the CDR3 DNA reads TGTGCCAGCAGTTACCACCGGACCGGGGAGCTGTTTTTT.

CDR3 region: CASGSSYEQYF. CDR3 bases: TGCGCCAGCGGAAGCTCCTACGAGCAGTACTTC. The rearrangement links TRBV10-2 to TRBJ2-7; no reliable D call. Trimming took 8 bases from V and 0 from J, leaving 5 bases between them. Germline values: CDR1 WSHSY, CDR2 SAAADI. The CDR3 consists of 11 residues.

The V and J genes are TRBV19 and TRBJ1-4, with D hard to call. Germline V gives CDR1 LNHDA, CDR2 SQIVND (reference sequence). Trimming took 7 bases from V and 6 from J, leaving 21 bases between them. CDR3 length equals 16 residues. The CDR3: CASTIHQPGRDEKLFF. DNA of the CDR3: TGTGCCAGTACCATCCACCAACCGGGCCGCGATGAAAAACTGTTTTTT.

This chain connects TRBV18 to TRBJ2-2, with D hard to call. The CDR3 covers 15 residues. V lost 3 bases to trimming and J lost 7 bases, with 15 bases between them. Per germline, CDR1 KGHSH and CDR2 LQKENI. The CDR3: CASSPARRGVGELFF. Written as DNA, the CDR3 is TGTGCCAGCTCACCCGCCAGGCGTGGAGTCGGGGAGCTGTTTTTT. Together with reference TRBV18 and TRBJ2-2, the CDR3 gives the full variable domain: NAGVMQNPRHLVRRRGQEARLRCSPMKGHSHVYWYRQLPEEGLKFMVYLQKENIIDESGMPKERFSAEFPKEGPSILRIQQVVRGDSAAYFCASSPARRGVGELFFGEGSRLTVL.

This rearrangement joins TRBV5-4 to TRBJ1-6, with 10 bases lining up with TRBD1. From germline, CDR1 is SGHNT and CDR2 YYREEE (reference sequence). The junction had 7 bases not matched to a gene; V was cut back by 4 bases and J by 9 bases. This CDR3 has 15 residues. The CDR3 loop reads CASSAGTGVGSPLHF. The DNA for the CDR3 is TGTGCCAGCAGCGCCGGGACAGGGGTAGGTTCACCCCTCCACTTT. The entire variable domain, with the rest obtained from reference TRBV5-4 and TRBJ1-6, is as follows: ETGVTQSPTHLIKTRGQQVTLRCSSQSGHNTVSWYQQALGQGPQFIFQYYREEENGRGNFPPRFSGLQFPNYSSELNVNALELDDSALYLCASSAGTGVGSPLHFGNGTRLTVT.

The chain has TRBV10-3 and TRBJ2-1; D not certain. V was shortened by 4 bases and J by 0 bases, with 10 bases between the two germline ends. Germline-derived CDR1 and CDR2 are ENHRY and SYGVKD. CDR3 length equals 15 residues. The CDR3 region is CAISVDRSSYNEQFF. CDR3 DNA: TGTGCCATCAGTGTGGACCGCAGCTCCTACAATGAGCAGTTCTTC.

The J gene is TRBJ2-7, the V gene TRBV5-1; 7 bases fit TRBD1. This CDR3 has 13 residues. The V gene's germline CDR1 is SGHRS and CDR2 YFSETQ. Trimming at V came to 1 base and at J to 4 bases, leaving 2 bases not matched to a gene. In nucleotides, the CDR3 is TGCGCCAGCAGCTTGAACAGGGGTTACGAGCAGTACTTC. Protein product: CASSLNRGYEQYF. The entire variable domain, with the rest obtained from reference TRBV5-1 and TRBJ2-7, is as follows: KAGVTQTPRYLIKTRGQQVTLSCSPISGHRSVSWYQQTPGQGLQFLFEYFSETQRNKGNFPGRFSGRQFSNSRSEMNVSTLELGDSALYLCASSLNRGYEQYFGPGTRLTVT.

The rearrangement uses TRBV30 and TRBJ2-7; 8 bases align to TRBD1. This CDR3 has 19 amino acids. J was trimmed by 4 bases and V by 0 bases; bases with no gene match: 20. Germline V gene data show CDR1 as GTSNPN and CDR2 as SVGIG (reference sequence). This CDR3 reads CAWSVLCEVLAGGEYEQYF. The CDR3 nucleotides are TGTGCCTGGAGTGTACTATGCGAAGTATTGGCAGGGGGCGAATACGAGCAGTACTTC.